The rows below give T cell receptor beta chains drawn from one sample of a study of cytomegalovirus exposure and HLA in healthy donors. This table comes from immunoSEQ multiplex PCR, and its TCRdb copy is limited to in-frame clones, with some not included. The table lists about 250,000 clones, over 75% of them singletons. The sequenced sample was PBMCs. Source of these receptors: a man aged 18 to 35 in good health and CMV-seropositive. CDR3s include the opening cysteine and the closing phenylalanine or tryptophan. D genes are given only for firm matches. Some rows mark clone size as missing; the rest say once, few, many or name a class of expanded clone.

d_call,clone_size,j_call,v_call,cdr3_aa,cdr3_nt
-,once,TRBJ2-7,TRBV29-1,CSVGVGWGYEQYF,TGCAGCGTCGGCGTAGGGTGGGGCTACGAGCAGTACTTC
-,-,TRBJ1-4,TRBV5-1,CASSLVGEQNEKLFF,TGCGCCAGCAGCTTGGTAGGGGAGCAAAATGAAAAACTGTTTTTT
TRBD1,few,TRBJ1-2,TRBV11-2,CASSPTGTGDGYTF,TGTGCCAGCAGCCCGACCGGGACAGGGGATGGCTACACCTTC
-,-,TRBJ1-2,TRBV2,CASSVYRDTNYGYTF,TGTGCCAGCAGTGTCTACCGGGACACTAACTATGGCTACACCTTC
TRBD1,-,TRBJ1-5,TRBV27,CASTPDRACNQPQHF,TGTGCCAGCACTCCGGACAGGGCCTGCAATCAGCCCCAGCATTTT
-,-,TRBJ2-3,TRBV6-1,CAIKKGELADTQYF,TGTGCCATTAAGAAGGGGGAATTAGCAGATACGCAGTATTTT
-,-,TRBJ2-7,TRBV10-3,CAISSAGSSYEQYF,TGTGCCATCAGTTCGGCGGGTAGCTCCTACGAGCAGTACTTC
TRBD1,-,TRBJ1-1,TRBV2,CASRPGTGVTEAFF,TGTGCCAGCAGACCCGGGACAGGGGTCACTGAAGCTTTCTTT
-,-,TRBJ2-3,TRBV7-6,CASSQVVGSRGDTQYF,TGTGCCAGCAGCCAAGTGGTGGGGAGCCGCGGGGATACGCAGTATTTT
TRBD1,few,TRBJ1-2,TRBV19,CASGTGGYGYTF,TGTGCCAGTGGGACAGGGGGGTATGGCTACACCTTC
-,-,TRBJ1-1,TRBV11-2,CASSQYNTEAFF,TGTGCCAGCAGCCAGTATAACACTGAAGCTTTCTTT
-,-,TRBJ2-7,TRBV9,CASSVGSSGYEQYF,TGTGCCAGCAGCGTAGGAAGTTCTGGGTACGAGCAGTACTTC
-,-,TRBJ1-5,TRBV28,CASSKLTQGVSNQPQHF,TGTGCCAGCAGTAAACTAACCCAGGGTGTTAGCAATCAGCCCCAGCATTTT
TRBD1,-,TRBJ2-7,TRBV7-2,CASSLGTGGAGEQYF,TGTGCCAGCAGCCTCGGGACAGGGGGCGCCGGAGAGCAGTACTTC
-,-,TRBJ2-1,TRBV7-8,CASRQQGSDEQFF,TGTGCCAGCAGACAACAGGGCTCCGATGAGCAGTTCTTC
TRBD2,-,TRBJ2-3,TRBV9,CASSVMSGRAPTDTQYF,TGTGCCAGCAGTGTTATGAGCGGGAGGGCCCCTACAGATACGCAGTATTTT
TRBD2,once,TRBJ2-1,TRBV4-1,CASSSEGREYNEQFF,TGCGCCAGCAGCTCCGAGGGGAGGGAGTACAATGAGCAGTTCTTC
TRBD2,-,TRBJ2-7,TRBV29-1,CSVEGSGRYEQYF,TGCAGCGTTGAGGGTAGCGGGAGGTACGAGCAGTACTTC
-,few,TRBJ2-7,TRBV6-5,CASSYGQGYYEQYF,TGTGCCAGCAGTTACGGGCAGGGGTACTACGAGCAGTACTTC
-,-,TRBJ2-6,TRBV7-6,CASSLVEVTGANVLTF,TGTGCCAGCAGCTTAGTGGAGGTCACTGGGGCCAACGTCCTGACTTTC
-,-,TRBJ2-3,TRBV27,CASSLLLTDTQYF,TGTGCCAGCAGTTTGCTTTTGACAGATACGCAGTATTTT
TRBD1,few,TRBJ2-7,TRBV7-6,CASSGTTGGEQYF,TGTGCCAGCAGCGGTACTACAGGGGGAGAGCAGTACTTC
-,-,TRBJ1-5,TRBV11-2,CASSASVGDQPQHF,TGTGCCAGCAGCGCGTCGGTGGGTGATCAGCCCCAGCATTTT
TRBD1,-,TRBJ1-5,TRBV30,CAWSGTGGQPQHF,TGTGCCTGGAGTGGGACAGGGGGTCAGCCCCAGCATTTT
-,-,TRBJ2-5,TRBV30,CAWSVLGTQYF,TGTGCCTGGAGTGTGCTTGGGACCCAGTACTTC
TRBD1,-,TRBJ2-2,TRBV15,CATSREQGAGGELFF,TGTGCCACCAGCAGAGAACAGGGGGCAGGCGGGGAGCTGTTTTTT
-,-,TRBJ2-7,TRBV18,CASSTGLTSYEQYF,TGTGCCAGCTCAACGGGACTGACCTCCTACGAGCAGTACTTC
-,-,TRBJ2-1,TRBV7-2,CASSLYAGRNEQFF,TGTGCCAGCAGCTTATATGCAGGGCGCAATGAGCAGTTCTTC
TRBD2,-,TRBJ2-7,TRBV27,CASSTGLAGLLYEQYF,TGTGCCAGCAGTACGGGACTAGCGGGATTGCTTTACGAGCAGTACTTC
TRBD2,-,TRBJ2-5,TRBV27,CASSPGLVPMETQYF,TGTGCCAGCAGCCCCGGACTAGTTCCTATGGAGACCCAGTACTTC
-,once,TRBJ2-7,TRBV4-2,CASSRDTGVGYEQYF,TGTGCCAGCAGCAGAGATACGGGAGTCGGATACGAGCAGTACTTC
-,-,TRBJ2-7,TRBV11-1,CASSSRGQPLEGTEQYF,TGTGCCAGCAGCTCGCGGGGACAACCCCTTGAAGGCACCGAGCAGTACTTC
-,-,TRBJ2-7,TRBV9,CASSVAGDYEQYF,TGTGCCAGCAGCGTAGCCGGGGACTACGAGCAGTACTTC
-,-,TRBJ1-3,TRBV30,CAWSATWGVSGNTIYF,TGTGCCTGGAGTGCAACCTGGGGAGTTTCTGGAAACACCATATATTTT
-,-,TRBJ1-5,TRBV27,CASAYVTGGGPQHF,TGTGCCAGCGCCTACGTGACCGGGGGGGGGCCCCAGCATTTT
TRBD1,-,TRBJ1-2,TRBV7-8,CASSSGTGGNGYTF,TGTGCCAGCAGCTCCGGGACAGGGGGCAATGGCTACACCTTC
TRBD2,-,TRBJ2-1,TRBV5-1,CASSYLGLVANNEQFF,TGCGCCAGCAGTTATCTGGGACTAGTGGCTAACAATGAGCAGTTCTTC
-,once,TRBJ1-1,TRBV19,CASSIFTGNTEAFF,TGTGCCAGTAGTATTTTTACAGGGAACACTGAAGCTTTCTTT
TRBD2,-,TRBJ2-1,TRBV6-1,CASSEGSLAGRNEQFF,TGTGCCAGCAGTGAAGGGTCGCTAGCGGGAAGGAATGAGCAGTTCTTC
-,once,TRBJ1-2,TRBV6-1,CASSEDRNYGYTF,TGTGCCAGCAGTGAAGACAGGAACTATGGCTACACCTTC
-,-,TRBJ2-3,TRBV10-3,CAISTKIGADTQYF,TGTGCCATCTCGACGAAAATTGGGGCAGATACGCAGTATTTT
-,-,TRBJ2-1,TRBV7-9,CASSLVRSNEQFF,TGTGCCAGCAGCTTGGTTCGAAGTAATGAGCAGTTCTTC
-,-,TRBJ1-2,TRBV25-1,CASSETGLYGYTF,TGTGCCAGCAGTGAAACAGGTTTATATGGCTACACCTTC
-,-,TRBJ2-7,TRBV9,CASSVSIDSSTYEQYF,TGTGCCAGCAGCGTAAGTATCGACTCATCCACCTACGAGCAGTACTTC
-,-,TRBJ2-1,TRBV29-1,CSVTSFSYNEQFF,TGCAGCGTCACTAGTTTCTCCTACAATGAGCAGTTCTTC
-,-,TRBJ2-5,TRBV5-1,CASSLRAGETQYF,TGCGCCAGCAGCTTGAGGGCGGGGGAGACCCAGTACTTC